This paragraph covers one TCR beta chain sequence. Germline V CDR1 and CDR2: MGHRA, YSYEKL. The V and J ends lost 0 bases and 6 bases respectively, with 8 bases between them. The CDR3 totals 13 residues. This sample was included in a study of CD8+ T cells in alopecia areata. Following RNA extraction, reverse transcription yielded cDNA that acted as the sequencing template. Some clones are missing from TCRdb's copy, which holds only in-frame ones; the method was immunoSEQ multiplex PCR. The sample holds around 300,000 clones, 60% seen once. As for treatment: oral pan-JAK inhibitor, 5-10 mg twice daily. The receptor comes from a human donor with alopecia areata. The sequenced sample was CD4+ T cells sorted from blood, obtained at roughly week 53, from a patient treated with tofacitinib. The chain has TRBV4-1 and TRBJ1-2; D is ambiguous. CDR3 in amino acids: CASSQDRTDGYTF. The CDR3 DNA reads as TGCGCCAGCAGCCAAGATCGAACGGATGGCTACACCTTC.